Following are 10 T cell receptor beta chains from one sample sequenced in a study of T cell responses to AZD1222 COVID-19 vaccine. The repertoire was sequenced with immunoSEQ multiplex PCR; TCRdb's copy has only in-frame clones and lacks some. The sample carries about 100,000 clones, 80% to 95% recorded once. The sequenced sample was peripheral blood, obtained on day 0 of AZD1222 vaccination. The receptor set was obtained from an adult in good health.

This clone was seen only once. The rearrangement links TRBV29-1 to TRBJ1-1; 7 positions agree with TRBD1. This CDR3 spans 15 amino acids. The ends lost 8 bases at V and 1 base at J; junction bases unmatched: 13. The V gene's germline CDR1 is SQVTM and CDR2 ANQGSEA. The CDR3 bases are TGCAGCTCTACTTTAGGGGGCACTGGGAACACTGAAGCTTTCTTT. As protein: CSSTLGGTGNTEAFF.

The J gene is TRBJ1-4, the V gene TRBV11-2; D gene ambiguous. There are 13 residues in the CDR3. Germline V gives CDR1 SGHAT, CDR2 FQNNGV. V was clipped by 1 base and J by 6 bases, with 6 bases between them. CDR3 protein: CASSLGGYEKLFF. For the CDR3, the DNA is TGTGCCAGCAGCTTAGGGGGATATGAAAAACTGTTTTTT. The entire variable domain, with the rest obtained from reference TRBV11-2 and TRBJ1-4, is as follows: EAGVAQSPRYKIIEKRQSVAFWCNPISGHATLYWYQQILGQGPKLLIQFQNNGVVDDSQLPKDRFSAERLKGVDSTLKIQPAKLEDSAVYLCASSLGGYEKLFFGSGTQLSVL.

The genes are TRBV19 and TRBJ2-7, with D maybe TRBD2 (5 bases). Germline CDR1 is LNHDA and CDR2 is SQIVND (reference sequence). V shed 7 bases and J shed 1 base, with 11 bases lying between them. This CDR3 is 13 amino acids long. CDR3 DNA: TGTGCCAGTACACGGGGTCTATCCTACGAGCAGTACTTC. Protein product: CASTRGLSYEQYF.

The chain employs TRBV5-1 and TRBJ1-4; the D is unclear. Germline CDR1 and CDR2: SGHRS and YFSETQ. The CDR3 has 15 amino acids. V was cut by 4 bases and J by 7 bases, with 17 bases left in between. The CDR3 loop is CASSPIVSAPEKLFF. CDR3 nucleotides: TGCGCCAGCAGCCCGATCGTCTCTGCCCCTGAAAAACTGTTTTTT. Full variable domain (missing parts from reference TRBV5-1 and TRBJ1-4): KAGVTQTPRYLIKTRGQQVTLSCSPISGHRSVSWYQQTPGQGLQFLFEYFSETQRNKGNFPGRFSGRQFSNSRSEMNVSTLELGDSALYLCASSPIVSAPEKLFFGSGTQLSVL.

A single count supports this clone. The chain recombines TRBV15 with TRBJ2-5; D ambiguous. The CDR3 has 14 amino acids. CDR1 LNHNV and CDR2 YYDKDF come from the germline V gene (reference sequence). Trimming removed 0 bases from V and 4 bases from J, with 9 bases in between. The DNA of the CDR3 is TGTGCCACCAGCAGAGATATTAGGGTAGAGACCCAGTACTTC. Its protein is CATSRDIRVETQYF.

The chain links TRBV3-1 (or the pseudogene TRBV3-2) to TRBJ1-1; perhaps TRBD1 as D (6 bases). V lost 3 bases and J lost 11, with 25 bases in between. CDR1 is LGHDT and CDR2 is YNNKEL in the germline V gene (reference sequence). The CDR3 runs 16 residues. CDR3 coding DNA: TGTGCCAGCAGCCAGAGAGGAGGGGGGGTGAATGAGAAGGCTTTCTTT. Its protein is CASSQRGGGVNEKAFF.

V gene TRBV28 combines with J gene TRBJ2-3; 9 nucleotides align to TRBD2. The CDR3 spans 19 residues. Losses at the gene ends were 2 bases for V and 0 bases for J; bases not matched to a gene: 12. Germline values: CDR1 MDHEN, CDR2 SYDVKM. The CDR3 DNA follows: TGTGCCAGCAGTTTAAACCCCCGCGCTAGCGGGGCTAGCACAGATACGCAGTATTTT. Its protein product is CASSLNPRASGASTDTQYF.

The rearrangement links TRBV30 to TRBJ1-2; no clear D gene. The CDR3 loop spans 12 amino acids. In germline, CDR1 is GTSNPN, CDR2 SVGIG (reference sequence). The V gene lost 0 bases and the J gene lost 12 bases, with 14 bases spanning the gap. The CDR3 region is CAWSVSRESDTF. The CDR3 nucleotides are TGTGCCTGGAGTGTCTCTAGGGAATCAGACACCTTC.

The chain is built from TRBV6-5 and TRBJ2-3, with 14 nucleotides matching TRBD2. V shed 11 bases and J 5 bases; nucleotides not matched to a gene: 6. The CDR3 runs to 14 residues. Per germline, CDR1 MNHEY and CDR2 SVGAGI. CDR3 sequence reads: CASSGLAGGDTQYF. The CDR3 DNA reads TGTGCCTCGAGCGGACTAGCGGGAGGAGATACGCAGTATTTT.

This clone came up a few times. CDR3: CASSVAADSYEQYF. CDR3 nucleotide sequence: TGTGCCAGCAGCGTAGCGGCAGACTCCTACGAGCAGTACTTC. The chain combines TRBV9 with TRBJ2-7; D call uncertain. The CDR3 loop spans 14 amino acids. In germline, CDR1 is SGDLS, CDR2 YYNGEE. Trimming took 0 bases from V and 0 from J, leaving 7 bases between them.